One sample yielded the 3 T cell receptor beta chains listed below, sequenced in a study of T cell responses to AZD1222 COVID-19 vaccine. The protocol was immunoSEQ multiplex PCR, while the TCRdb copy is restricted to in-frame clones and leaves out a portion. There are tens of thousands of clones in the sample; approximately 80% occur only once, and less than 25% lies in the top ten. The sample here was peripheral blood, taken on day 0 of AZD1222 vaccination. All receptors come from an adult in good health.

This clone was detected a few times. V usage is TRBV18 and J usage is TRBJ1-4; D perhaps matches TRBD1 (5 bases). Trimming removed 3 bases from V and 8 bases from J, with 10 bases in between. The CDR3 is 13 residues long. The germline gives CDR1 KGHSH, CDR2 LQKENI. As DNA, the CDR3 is TGTGCCAGCTCACCGGGGACGGAGGAAAAACTGTTTTTT. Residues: CASSPGTEEKLFF.

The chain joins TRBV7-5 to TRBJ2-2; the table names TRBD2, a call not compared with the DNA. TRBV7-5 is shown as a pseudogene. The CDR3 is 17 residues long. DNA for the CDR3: TGTGTCAGAAGCTGCCGGGGTGACAGCGGGGGTACCGGGGAGCTGTTTTTT. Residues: CVRSCRGDSGGTGELFF.

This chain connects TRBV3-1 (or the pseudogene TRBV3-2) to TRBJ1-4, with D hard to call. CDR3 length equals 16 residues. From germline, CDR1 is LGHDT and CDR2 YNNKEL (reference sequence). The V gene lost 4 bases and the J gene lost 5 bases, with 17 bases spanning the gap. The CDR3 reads CASSRLAGSGNEKLFF. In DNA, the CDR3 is TGTGCCAGCAGCCGACTCGCCGGGAGCGGAAATGAAAAACTGTTTTTT.